Below, 4 T cell receptor beta chains from the same sample are listed, as sequenced in a study of control samples from healthy donors and cancer patients. Sequencing used immunoSEQ multiplex PCR; TCRdb keeps in-frame clones, though not all of them. The data contain approximately 100,000 clones, roughly 86% of them singletons. The sample consisted of blood. These receptors came from a man aged 25-40 years in good health.

V gene TRBV27 combines with J gene TRBJ1-2; no firm D call. V lost 7 bases, J lost 8 bases, and 23 bases lay in between. Germline CDR1 is MNHEY and CDR2 is SMNVEV (reference sequence). This CDR3 is 15 amino acids long. Written as DNA, the CDR3 is TGTGCCAGCATCGTAGGATATCTTCGGGTTCCAGGCTACACCTTC. Its translation is CASIVGYLRVPGYTF.

The chain employs TRBV7-2 and TRBJ1-1; D uncertain. The CDR3 totals 13 residues. V was pared by 1 base and J by 3 bases, with 6 bases between. Germline CDR1 SGHTA, CDR2 FQGNSA. The DNA for the CDR3 is TGTGCCAGCAGCTTAGTGGTGGACACTGAAGCTTTCTTT. This gives the protein CASSLVVDTEAFF.

A few counts support this clone. This chain uses TRBV6-5 with TRBJ1-2; possibly TRBD1 for D (5 bases). This CDR3 is 14 amino acids long. Trimming cost V 6 bases and J 4 bases, with 15 bases left between them. CDR1 and CDR2 (germline): MNHEY, SVGAGI. The CDR3 loop reads CASRTNGAGYGYTF. In nucleotides, the CDR3 is TGTGCCAGCAGAACTAACGGGGCCGGCTATGGCTACACCTTC.

V and J are TRBV6-5 and TRBJ1-2; 7 bases are shared with TRBD1. The germline CDR1 and CDR2 sequences are MNHEY and SVGAGI. This CDR3 is built from 15 residues. The J segment lost 0 bases and the V segment lost 9 bases, leaving 10 bases of the junction unmatched. CDR3 loop: CASRDRQTTNYGYTF. The CDR3 DNA sequence: TGTGCCAGTCGGGACAGACAGACTACTAACTATGGCTACACCTTC.